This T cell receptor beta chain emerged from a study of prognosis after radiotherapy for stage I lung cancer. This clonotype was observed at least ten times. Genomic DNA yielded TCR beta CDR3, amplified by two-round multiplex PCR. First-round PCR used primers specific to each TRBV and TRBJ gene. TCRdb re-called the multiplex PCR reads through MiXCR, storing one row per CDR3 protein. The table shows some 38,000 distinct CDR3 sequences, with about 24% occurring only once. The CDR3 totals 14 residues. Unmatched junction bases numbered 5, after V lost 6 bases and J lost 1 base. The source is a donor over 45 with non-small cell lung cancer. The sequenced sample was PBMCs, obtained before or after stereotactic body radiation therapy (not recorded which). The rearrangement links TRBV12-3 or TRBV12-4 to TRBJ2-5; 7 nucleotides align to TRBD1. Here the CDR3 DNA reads TGTGCCAGCAGCTCGCCAGGGGGCCAAGAGACCCAGTACTTC. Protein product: CASSSPGGQETQYF.